This TCR beta chain is drawn from a study of vaccination and CD4 T cells after COVID-19. Overall study: The authors exposed cells to overlapping spike peptides derived from SARS-CoV-2, HCoV-NL63, HCoV-OC43 and HCoV-229E. Study-wide results and limits: The rise in median SARS-CoV-2-reactive clonotypes, from around 20 to 38, was not significant.

A word on this clonotype: What it binds is not known.

This sample's treatment: approximately 9-day PBMC culture with coronavirus spike peptide pools or control peptides (ViraFEST assay). ViraFEST grew antigen-specific T cells using peptide pools, then sequenced TCRs. Fresh IL-2 medium replaced half the culture medium on days 3 and 7. With the Oncomine TCR Beta short-read assay, DNA from cultured CD4+ T cells was sequenced. A single record per CDR3 protein comes from TCRdb applying MiXCR to the PCR reads. Of approximately 8,100 distinct CDR3 sequences in the sample, around 60% are singletons; the top ten hold over 15%. Specimen: cultured CD4+ T cells from blood, collected after SARS-CoV-2 vaccination. The origin of this receptor is a human donor with COVID-19.

In nucleotides, the CDR3 is TGTGCCAGCAGTTCCCTCGGACGGAGCGGTCGTGACTATGGCTACACCTTC. This encodes CASSSLGRSGRDYGYTF. The chain employs TRBV6-5 and TRBJ1-2; D is unresolved. Germline loops: CDR1 MNHEY, CDR2 SVGAGI. V was pared by 4 bases and J by 3 bases, with 21 bases between. The CDR3 extends over 17 amino acids.